This record covers a single T cell receptor beta chain. Its cognate antigen is unknown. These data come from a study of response to subunit inactivated influenza vaccine. Whole-study findings and limits: The authors proposed limited new T cell recruitment per seasonal influenza vaccination.

V gave up 4 bases and J gave up 2 bases; unmatched junction bases: 7. This CDR3 is 16 amino acids long. Germline lookup yields CDR1 KGHDR and CDR2 SFDVKD. TCRdb re-called the RT-PCR reads through MiXCR, storing one row per CDR3 protein. Among about 780,000 distinct CDR3 sequences, approximately 17% were seen once, and the ten largest hold 11%. This receptor was taken from a man aged 50 to 60 who received an inactivated influenza vaccine. V and J are TRBV24-1 and TRBJ2-1; TRBD1 matches 7 bases. Sequenced material: PBMCs from blood, taken roughly 5 days after vaccination. CDR3 region: CATSDHTGVTYNEQFF. In DNA, the CDR3 is TGTGCCACCAGTGACCATACAGGGGTTACCTACAATGAGCAGTTCTTC.